One TCR beta chain is described in this entry. Its antigen is unknown. The sample belongs to a study of OX40 agonist ivuxolimab in advanced cancers. Study details: Patients enrolled in dose escalation were diagnosed with hepatocellular carcinoma, melanoma, renal cell or head and neck cancer. Among those enrolled, mean age was roughly 62 years (range about 23 to 85) and less than 90% were male. Study outcomes and limitations: Researchers did not establish what antigens the expanded peripheral T cells target. Low clonal expansion, among the lowest seen, marked partial responders at 0.1-3.0 mg/kg.

Clones were read by immunoSEQ multiplex PCR, and TCRdb kept only the in-frame ones, dropping some. Among tens of thousands of clones listed, less than 85% were seen once. Germline-derived CDR1 and CDR2 are MDHEN and SYDVKM. This CDR3 is built from 14 residues. Trimming stripped 5 bases from V and 3 bases from J, with 12 bases between. The TCR was taken from an adult with an advanced solid tumor such as melanoma, head and neck, liver or kidney cancer. J is TRBJ2-3 and V is TRBV28, with D perhaps TRBD2 (6 bases). The sequenced sample was CD4+ or CD8+ T cells sorted from blood, obtained in a trial of the OX40 agonist ivuxolimab. The CDR3 loop reads CASSEEGKTDTQYF. In nucleotides, the CDR3 is TGTGCCAGCAGTGAGGAGGGCAAAACAGATACGCAGTATTTT.